This T cell receptor (beta chain) stems from a study of T cell responses to AZD1222 COVID-19 vaccine. The study's findings and limits: Just 5 or 6 AZD1222 recipients tested seropositive at baseline. White British ancestry dominated among donors, who included more females, and clonal diversity was possibly underestimated.

A word on this clone: Its antigen is unknown.

Second-dose schedules of about 4 or about 12 weeks were combined. Profiled with immunoSEQ multiplex PCR; TCRdb holds only in-frame clones, not every one. The data contain more than 85,000 clones, around 84% of them singletons. Germline CDR1 is MNHEY and CDR2 is SVGAGI. The CDR3 sequence is 15 residues long. The V end was cut by 6 bases, the J end by 4 bases, with 19 bases between. This material consisted of peripheral blood, taken 28 days after the second AZD1222 dose. The receptor was derived from an adult who received the AZD1222 COVID-19 vaccine. V is TRBV6-5 and J is TRBJ2-7, with D perhaps being TRBD1 or TRBD2 (5 bases each). CDR3 residues: CASSAGTRAKYEQYF. CDR3 sequence (DNA): TGTGCCAGCAGCGCCGGGACCCGGGCCAAGTACGAGCAGTACTTC.